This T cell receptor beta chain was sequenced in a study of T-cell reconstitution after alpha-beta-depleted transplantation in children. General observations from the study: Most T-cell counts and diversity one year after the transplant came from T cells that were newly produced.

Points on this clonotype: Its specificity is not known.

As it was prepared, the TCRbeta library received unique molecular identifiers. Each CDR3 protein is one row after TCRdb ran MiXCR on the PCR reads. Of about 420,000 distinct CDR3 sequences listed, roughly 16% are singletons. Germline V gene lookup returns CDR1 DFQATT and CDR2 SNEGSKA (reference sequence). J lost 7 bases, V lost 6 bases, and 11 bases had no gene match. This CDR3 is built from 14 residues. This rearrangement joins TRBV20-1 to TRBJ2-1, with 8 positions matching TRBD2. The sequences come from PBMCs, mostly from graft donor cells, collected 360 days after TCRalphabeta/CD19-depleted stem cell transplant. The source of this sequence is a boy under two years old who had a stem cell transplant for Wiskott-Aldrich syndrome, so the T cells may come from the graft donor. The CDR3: CSASYGGGLNEQFF. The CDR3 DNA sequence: TGCAGTGCGTCCTACGGGGGGGGCCTGAATGAGCAGTTCTTC.